A single sample gave rise to the 21 T cell receptor beta chains below, sequenced in a study of T cell responses to AZD1222 COVID-19 vaccine. Clones were sequenced by immunoSEQ multiplex PCR, and TCRdb holds only the in-frame ones, with some missing. Of about 110,000 clones listed, roughly 87% were seen once; the top ten hold about 2.5%. Sequencing used peripheral blood, obtained 28 days after the second AZD1222 dose. These receptors all stem from an adult who received the AZD1222 COVID-19 vaccine.

The chain joins TRBV9 to TRBJ2-2; D is ambiguous. V was clipped by 1 base and J by 6 bases, with 16 bases between them. There are 16 residues in the CDR3. The germline V gene encodes CDR1 SGDLS and CDR2 YYNGEE. The CDR3 is CASSVLGLAGAGELFF. The CDR3 DNA is TGTGCCAGCAGCGTACTCGGCCTGGCCGGCGCCGGGGAGCTGTTTTTT. Full variable domain (remainder filled in from reference TRBV9 and TRBJ2-2): DSGVTQTPKHLITATGQRVTLRCSPRSGDLSVYWYQQSLDQGLQFLIQYYNGEERAKGNILERFSAQQFPDLHSELNLSSLELGDSALYFCASSVLGLAGAGELFFGEGSRLTVL.

This clone has only one observation. V usage is TRBV12-5 and J usage is TRBJ2-3, with D possibly matching TRBD2 (6 bases). With 7 bases removed from V and 2 bases from J, the gap between germline ends came to 19 bases. There are 16 residues in the CDR3. The germline CDR1 and CDR2 sequences are LGHNT and FRNRAP. The CDR3 nucleotides are TGTGCTAGTGCACCCGGGGACTGGAAACTCACAGATACGCAGTATTTT. This encodes CASAPGDWKLTDTQYF. The whole variable domain, filled in from reference TRBV12-5 and TRBJ2-3, reads DARVTQTPRHKVTEMGQEVTMRCQPILGHNTVFWYRQTMMQGLELLAYFRNRAPLDDSGMPKDRFSAEMPDATLATLKIQPSEPRDSAVYFCASAPGDWKLTDTQYFGPGTRLTVL.

Only a few counts were recorded for this clone. The gene calls are TRBV16 and TRBJ1-5; D remains unclear. This CDR3 is built from 14 residues. Trimming removed 4 bases from V and 1 base from J, with 8 bases in between. Germline CDR1 reads KGHSY; CDR2 reads FQNENV. DNA of the CDR3: TGTGCCAGCAGCCCCAAGGCAAGCAATCAGCCCCAGCATTTT. Residues: CASSPKASNQPQHF.

This clone has just a few counts. The genes are TRBV5-1 and TRBJ2-5, with no clear D. Germline V gene sequence: CDR1 SGHRS, CDR2 YFSETQ. The CDR3 loop spans 16 amino acids. The V gene lost 4 bases and the J gene lost 2 bases, with 18 bases spanning the gap. This CDR3 reads CASSVMPSSGQETQYF. The DNA for the CDR3 is TGCGCCAGCAGCGTAATGCCCTCCTCTGGTCAAGAGACCCAGTACTTC.

This rearrangement joins TRBV2 to TRBJ2-6; D unresolved. Germline CDR1 SNHLY, CDR2 FYNNEI. With 1 base removed from V and 0 bases from J, the gap between germline ends came to 10 bases. The CDR3 has 17 residues. The CDR3 is CASSEEGISSGANVLTF. The CDR3 nucleotides read TGTGCCAGCAGTGAAGAGGGCATTAGCTCTGGGGCCAACGTCCTGACTTTC.

This clone was observed a few times. The chain carries TRBV7-2 and TRBJ1-3; 7 bases match TRBD1. The CDR3 runs to 14 residues. CDR1 and CDR2 from the germline V gene are SGHTA and FQGNSA. V lost 3 bases and J lost 4; bases outside the gene matches: 3. CDR3 in amino acids: CASSFGTVGNTIYF. The CDR3 coding sequence is TGTGCCAGCAGCTTCGGGACAGTAGGAAACACCATATATTTT. Using reference TRBV7-2 and TRBJ1-3 for the parts outside the CDR3, the full variable domain is GAGVSQSPSNKVTEKGKDVELRCDPISGHTALYWYRQSLGQGLEFLIYFQGNSAPDKSGLPSDRFSAERTGGSVSTLTIQRTQQEDSAVYLCASSFGTVGNTIYFGEGSWLTVV.

This clone appeared once. The chain recombines TRBV7-2 with TRBJ2-5, with 13 bases identical to TRBD2. Germline loops: CDR1 SGHTA, CDR2 FQGNSA. After removal of 5 bases from V and 4 bases from J, the junction contained 7 bases not matched to a gene. The CDR3 spans 16 residues. CDR3 protein: CASSQGGLAGAETQYF. CDR3 nucleotide sequence: TGTGCCAGCAGCCAGGGTGGACTAGCGGGAGCAGAGACCCAGTACTTC.

The genes are TRBV19 and TRBJ1-1; 8 bases line up with TRBD1. J gave up 8 bases and V 7 bases, and 3 bases lay outside the gene matches. From germline, CDR1 is LNHDA and CDR2 SQIVND (reference sequence). The CDR3 is 11 residues long. The CDR3 here is CASNRGGEAFF. The DNA of the CDR3 is TGTGCCAGTAACAGGGGGGGCGAAGCTTTCTTT. Full variable domain (remainder filled in from reference TRBV19 and TRBJ1-1): DGGITQSPKYLFRKEGQNVTLSCEQNLNHDAMYWYRQDPGQGLRLIYYSQIVNDFQKGDIAEGYSVSREKKESFPLTVTSAQKNPTAFYLCASNRGGEAFFGQGTRLTVV.

This clone was seen just once. The chain carries TRBV3-1 (or the pseudogene TRBV3-2) and TRBJ2-5, with D unresolved. CDR1 is LGHDT and CDR2 is YNNKEL in the germline V gene (reference sequence). The CDR3 totals 12 residues. V dropped 6 bases and J dropped 5 bases, with 10 bases sitting between them. The CDR3 loop reads CASSTNWETQYF. The DNA for the CDR3 is TGTGCCAGCAGTACAAATTGGGAGACCCAGTACTTC.

The chain couples TRBV6-4 to TRBJ2-1; TRBD2 agrees at 9 bases. CDR1 MRHNA and CDR2 SNTAGT come from the germline V gene. The CDR3 runs 15 residues. J gave up 5 bases and V 2 bases, and 4 bases lay outside the gene matches. This CDR3 is CASSDKAGGNNEQFF. In DNA form, the CDR3 reads TGTGCCAGCAGTGACAAGGCGGGAGGGAACAATGAGCAGTTCTTC.

V usage is TRBV7-2 and J usage is TRBJ1-4; D gene ambiguous. Germline loops: CDR1 SGHTA, CDR2 FQGNSA. This CDR3 comprises 13 residues. Trimming removed 1 base at V and 8 bases at J, with 8 bases between. This CDR3 reads CASSLGLQEKLFF. The CDR3 DNA sequence: TGTGCCAGCAGCTTAGGGTTGCAGGAAAAACTGTTTTTT.

The chain carries TRBV9 and TRBJ1-1; D is perhaps TRBD1 (6 bases). The germline V gene encodes CDR1 SGDLS and CDR2 YYNGEE. The CDR3 totals 16 residues. The V end lost 4 bases, the J end lost 0 bases, and 16 bases lay between the germline ends. The CDR3 is CASSRGAGVMNTEAFF. DNA of the CDR3: TGTGCCAGCAGCAGGGGGGCAGGGGTCATGAACACTGAAGCTTTCTTT.

The chain uses TRBV5-4 and TRBJ1-6; 8 bases align to TRBD1. In germline, CDR1 is SGHNT, CDR2 YYREEE (reference sequence). The CDR3 length is 15 residues. Unmatched junction bases numbered 10, after V lost 4 bases and J lost 10 bases. The CDR3 bases are TGTGCCAGCAGCGACAGACAGGGGATAAGCTCACCCCTCCACTTT. It codes for CASSDRQGISSPLHF.

This clone was observed a handful of times. The rearrangement links TRBV19 to TRBJ2-7; D is uncertain. The CDR3 loop spans 15 amino acids. V was cut by 5 bases and J by 0 bases, with 14 bases left in between. The germline V gene encodes CDR1 LNHDA and CDR2 SQIVND (reference sequence). CDR3 DNA sequence: TGTGCCAGTAGTTTCTCCACTTATAGCTCCTACGAGCAGTACTTC. Its protein is CASSFSTYSSYEQYF.

The V gene is TRBV6-5, the J gene TRBJ1-5, with TRBD1 matching 8 bases. V trimming: 6 bases; J trimming: 0 bases; junction bases outside the gene matches: 4. The CDR3 has 15 residues. Germline assignment: CDR1 MNHEY and CDR2 SVGAGI. CDR3 in amino acids: CASSPDRGSNQPQHF. CDR3 DNA sequence: TGTGCCAGCAGCCCCGACAGGGGTAGCAATCAGCCCCAGCATTTT.

The chain joins TRBV13 to TRBJ2-3; D is undetermined. With 5 bases removed from V and 4 bases from J, the gap between germline ends came to 25 bases. The germline CDR1 and CDR2 sequences are PRHDT and FYEKMQ (reference sequence). This CDR3 is 18 amino acids long. CDR3 sequence reads: CASSDKPFVTENADTQYF. The CDR3, as DNA: TGTGCCAGCAGCGACAAGCCTTTCGTTACGGAGAACGCAGATACGCAGTATTTT.

The chain combines TRBV2 with TRBJ1-4, with D uncertain. Germline V gene data show CDR1 as SNHLY and CDR2 as FYNNEI. The CDR3 length is 17 residues. Trimming took off 3 bases at V and 0 bases at J, with 14 bases between the two ends. Written as DNA, the CDR3 is TGTGCCAGCAGTGATTACCGTGCAGTCGCAACTAATGAAAAACTGTTTTTT. This sequence encodes CASSDYRAVATNEKLFF. Full variable domain (rest looked up from reference TRBV2 and TRBJ1-4): EPEVTQTPSHQVTQMGQEVILRCVPISNHLYFYWYRQILGQKVEFLVSFYNNEISEKSEIFDDQFSVERPDGSNFTLKIRSTKLEDSAMYFCASSDYRAVATNEKLFFGSGTQLSVL.

The rearrangement joins TRBV6-5 to TRBJ2-2; D might be TRBD2 (6 bases). Per germline, CDR1 MNHEY and CDR2 SVGAGI. V gave up 9 bases and J gave up 1 base, with 12 bases separating them. This CDR3 has 14 residues. The CDR3 DNA is TGTGCCAGTTTTCTAGCGTGGAACACCGGGGAGCTGTTTTTT. Translating it yields CASFLAWNTGELFF.

The chain joins TRBV3-1 (or the pseudogene TRBV3-2) to TRBJ1-1; 10 bases match TRBD1. Germline-derived CDR1 and CDR2 are LGHDT and YNNKEL (reference sequence). The CDR3 length is 15 residues. J was trimmed by 6 bases and V by 3 bases; bases with no gene match: 7. The CDR3 is CASSQTSGQGAEAFF. The CDR3 region has the DNA TGTGCCAGCAGCCAGACCTCCGGACAGGGGGCTGAAGCTTTCTTT.

This rearrangement joins TRBV19 to TRBJ2-7; TRBD1 matches at 7 bases. Per the germline V gene, CDR1 is LNHDA and CDR2 is SQIVND (reference sequence). V lost 3 bases and J lost 2; bases outside the gene matches: 4. This CDR3 comprises 14 residues. The CDR3 region is CASSMGDRPYEQYF. DNA of the CDR3: TGTGCCAGTAGTATGGGGGACAGACCCTACGAGCAGTACTTC.

This clone was found once. This chain links TRBV14 with TRBJ2-6; D not resolved. The CDR3 has 18 residues. Germline V CDR1 and CDR2: SGHDN, FVKESK. V shed 0 bases and J shed 0 bases, with 12 bases lying between them. In DNA, the CDR3 is TGTGCCAGCAGCCAAGAATCCCGTTGGGGCTCTGGGGCCAACGTCCTGACTTTC. It yields the protein CASSQESRWGSGANVLTF.